This TCR beta chain emerged from a study of blood T cell repertoires in COVID-19. In the authors' workflow: Reference gene primer amplification gave estimated nucleated cell counts. Sequencing used immunoSEQ multiplex PCR; TCRdb keeps in-frame clones, though not all of them. V and J calls and clone size are as listed in that table; D and trimming were resolved from the DNA. The sample yields about 300,000 clones, 80% to 90% seen once. CDR3 length equals 16 residues. With V trimmed by 8 bases and J by 2 bases, 9 bases remained unmatched. From germline, CDR1 is LNHDA and CDR2 SQIVND (reference sequence).

The source material was PBMCs or T cells enriched from blood (not recorded which). This chain uses TRBV19 with TRBJ1-5; TRBD1 matches at 10 bases. This receptor was identified in a woman between 18 and 29 years old who had recovered from COVID-19. The CDR3 reads CASGRTGGIGNQPQHF. The CDR3 DNA sequence: TGTGCCAGTGGGCGGACAGGGGGAATCGGCAATCAGCCCCAGCATTTT. Together with reference TRBV19 and TRBJ1-5, the CDR3 gives the full variable domain: DGGITQSPKYLFRKEGQNVTLSCEQNLNHDAMYWYRQDPGQGLRLIYYSQIVNDFQKGDIAEGYSVSREKKESFPLTVTSAQKNPTAFYLCASGRTGGIGNQPQHFGDGTRLSIL.